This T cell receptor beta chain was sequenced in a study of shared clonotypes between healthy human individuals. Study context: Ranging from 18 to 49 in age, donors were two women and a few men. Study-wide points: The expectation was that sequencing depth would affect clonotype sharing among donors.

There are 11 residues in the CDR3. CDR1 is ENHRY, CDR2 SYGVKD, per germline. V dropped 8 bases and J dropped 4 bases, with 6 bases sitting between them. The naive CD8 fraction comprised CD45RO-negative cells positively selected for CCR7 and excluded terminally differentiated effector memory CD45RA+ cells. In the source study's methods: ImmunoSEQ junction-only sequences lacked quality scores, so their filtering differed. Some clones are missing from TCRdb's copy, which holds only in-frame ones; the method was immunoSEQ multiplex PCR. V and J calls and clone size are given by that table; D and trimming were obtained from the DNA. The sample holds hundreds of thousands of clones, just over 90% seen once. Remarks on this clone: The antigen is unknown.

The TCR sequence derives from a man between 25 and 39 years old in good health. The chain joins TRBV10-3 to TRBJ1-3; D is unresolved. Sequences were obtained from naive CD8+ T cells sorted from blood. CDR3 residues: CAIGDGNTIYF. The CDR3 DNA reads TGTGCCATCGGCGACGGAAACACCATATATTTT.